This T cell receptor beta chain was recovered during a study of T-cell reconstitution after alpha-beta-depleted transplantation in children. The authors prepared the TCRbeta library with unique molecular identifiers. TCRdb called the PCR reads again in MiXCR, with one record for every CDR3 protein. The table includes 440,000 or so distinct CDR3 sequences, roughly 44% detected once. This clonotype has at least ten counts. CDR3 size: 12 residues. The V gene's germline CDR1 is DFQATT and CDR2 SNEGSKA (reference sequence). V dropped 3 bases and J dropped 6 bases, with 9 bases sitting between them. The sample in question was PBMCs, obtained before TCRalphabeta/CD19-depleted stem cell transplant. The rearrangement links TRBV20-1 to TRBJ2-4; D might be TRBD1 or TRBD2, each matching 5 bases. The TCR comes from a girl aged 2-10 years with aplastic anemia, due to receive a stem cell transplant. CDR3 DNA: TGCAGTGCTAGGCCCGGGACAAACATTCAGTACTTC. Residues: CSARPGTNIQYF.